A selection of T cell receptor beta chains follows, all from one sample in a study of T-cell reconstitution after alpha-beta-depleted transplantation in children. Each CDR3 protein is one row after TCRdb ran MiXCR on the PCR reads. The table shows approximately 430,000 distinct CDR3 sequences, with 15% to 20% occurring only once. Sequenced here: PBMCs, mostly from graft donor cells, sampled 360 days after TCRalphabeta/CD19-depleted stem cell transplant. Source of these receptors: a boy younger than two who had a stem cell transplant for Wiskott-Aldrich syndrome, so the T cells may come from the graft donor. CDR3s include the opening cysteine and the closing phenylalanine or tryptophan. A D gene is named only where the DNA matches it firmly. Size is stated for part of the rows, as once, few or many counts, or as a class when the clone is expanded.

abundance | j_gene | d_gene | v_gene | CDR3aa | CDR3nt
few | TRBJ2-7 | NA | TRBV2 | CARGRGDGYEQYF | TGTGCCAGAGGACGGGGAGACGGCTACGAGCAGTACTTC
NA | TRBJ1-6 | NA | TRBV4-1 | CASSQGGRPPLHF | TGCGCCAGCAGCCAAGGAGGGAGGCCACCCCTCCACTTT
few | TRBJ2-1 | TRBD2 | TRBV6-1 | CASSEIRGGLAFYNEQFF | TGTGCCAGCAGTGAAATAAGGGGAGGACTAGCCTTTTACAATGAGCAGTTCTTC
NA | TRBJ2-7 | NA | TRBV11-2 | CASRIRVGGKYEQYF | TGTGCCAGCAGAATCCGGGTAGGCGGAAAATACGAGCAGTACTTC
NA | TRBJ2-5 | NA | TRBV3-1 | CASSQVGLPRGFQETQYF | TGTGCCAGCAGCCAAGTGGGTCTTCCGAGGGGGTTCCAAGAGACCCAGTACTTC
NA | TRBJ2-7 | NA | TRBV4-3 | CASSQEIYGYEQYF | TGCGCCAGCAGCCAAGAAATATACGGCTACGAGCAGTACTTC
few | TRBJ2-1 | NA | TRBV29-1 | CSVTGQPSYNEQFF | TGCAGCGTTACAGGACAGCCCTCCTACAATGAGCAGTTCTTC
NA | TRBJ2-7 | TRBD1 | TRBV29-1 | CSVHSKGQGKYEQYF | TGCAGCGTCCATTCAAAGGGACAGGGGAAATACGAGCAGTACTTC
few | TRBJ2-1 | TRBD2 | TRBV10-3 | CAISPVAGGGKSYNEQFF | TGTGCCATCAGCCCGGTGGCGGGAGGGGGAAAATCCTACAATGAGCAGTTCTTC
NA | TRBJ2-1 | NA | TRBV27 | CASSLSGMRRAQFF | TGTGCCAGCAGTTTATCGGGTATGCGGCGGGCGCAGTTCTTC
few | TRBJ2-5 | NA | TRBV24-1 | CATRKQGPFNGETQYF | TGTGCCACCAGAAAACAGGGCCCTTTCAACGGAGAGACCCAGTACTTC
few | TRBJ2-1 | NA | TRBV12-3/TRBV12-4 | CASSFFTGLGEQFF | TGTGCCAGCAGTTTTTTTACGGGCCTTGGGGAGCAGTTCTTC
NA | TRBJ2-1 | NA | TRBV12-3/TRBV12-4 | CASRRGSSYNEQFF | TGTGCCAGCAGACGGGGGTCCTCCTACAATGAGCAGTTCTTC
NA | TRBJ2-7 | TRBD1 | TRBV12-3/TRBV12-4 | CASSFSWTGYEQYF | TGTGCCAGCAGTTTTTCCTGGACAGGCTACGAGCAGTACTTC
few | TRBJ2-5 | TRBD2 | TRBV7-2 | CASSLAGTSGQETQYF | TGTGCCAGCAGCTTAGCCGGGACTAGCGGCCAAGAGACCCAGTACTTC
NA | TRBJ2-1 | NA | TRBV20-1 | CSAVKKGGLIPRFF | TGCAGTGCTGTGAAGAAGGGCGGCTTGATCCCACGGTTCTTC
NA | TRBJ2-2 | NA | TRBV12-3/TRBV12-4 | CASSPNLANTGELFF | TGTGCCAGCAGCCCAAACCTCGCGAACACCGGGGAGCTGTTTTTT
NA | TRBJ2-5 | NA | TRBV2 | CAARRGGETQYF | TGTGCCGCCCGAAGAGGGGGAGAGACCCAGTACTTC